This entry features one TCR beta chain sequence. Random hexamers were used to reverse transcribe roughly 0.5 to 1 ug of RNA. Via MiXCR, TCRdb re-called the immunoSEQ multiplex PCR reads, giving one row per CDR3 protein. The table records about 200,000 distinct CDR3 sequences, 85% to 95% of them present only once. CDR3 length: 13 residues. V was cut by 5 bases and J by 1 base, with 7 bases left in between. FACS was used to enrich TEMRA cells, whereas the CD8+ and CD4+ T cells were obtained by negative isolation. This specimen comes from a study of CD8 T cells in Susac syndrome. The sequencing input was CD4+ T cells from PBMCs. The TCR comes from a human donor in good health. The V gene is TRBV12-3 or TRBV12-4, the J gene TRBJ2-3; D call uncertain. CDR3 in DNA: TGTGCCAGCAGTACCGGTCGCACAGATACGCAGTATTTT. Residues: CASSTGRTDTQYF.